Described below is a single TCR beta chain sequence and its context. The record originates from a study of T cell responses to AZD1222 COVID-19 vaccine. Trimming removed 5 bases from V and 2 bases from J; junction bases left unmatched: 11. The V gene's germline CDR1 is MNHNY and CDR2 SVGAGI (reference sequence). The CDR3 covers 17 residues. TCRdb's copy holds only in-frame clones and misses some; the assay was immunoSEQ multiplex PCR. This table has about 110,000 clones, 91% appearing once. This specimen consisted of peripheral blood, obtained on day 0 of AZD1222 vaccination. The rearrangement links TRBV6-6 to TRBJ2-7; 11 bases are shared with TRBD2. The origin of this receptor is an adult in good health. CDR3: CASSPLRASGGTYEQYF. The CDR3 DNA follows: TGTGCCAGCAGTCCACTACGGGCTAGCGGGGGGACCTACGAGCAGTACTTC.